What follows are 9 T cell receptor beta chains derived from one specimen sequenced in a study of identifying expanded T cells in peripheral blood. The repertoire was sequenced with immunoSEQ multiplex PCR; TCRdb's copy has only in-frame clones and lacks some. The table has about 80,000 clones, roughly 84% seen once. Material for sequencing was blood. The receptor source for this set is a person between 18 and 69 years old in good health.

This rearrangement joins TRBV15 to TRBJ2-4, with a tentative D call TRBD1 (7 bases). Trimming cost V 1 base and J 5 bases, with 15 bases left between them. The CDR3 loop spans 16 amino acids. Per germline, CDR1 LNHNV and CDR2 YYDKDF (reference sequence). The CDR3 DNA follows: TGTGCCACCAGCAGAGTGGGCGGGACAGCGGAAAACATTCAGTACTTC. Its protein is CATSRVGGTAENIQYF.

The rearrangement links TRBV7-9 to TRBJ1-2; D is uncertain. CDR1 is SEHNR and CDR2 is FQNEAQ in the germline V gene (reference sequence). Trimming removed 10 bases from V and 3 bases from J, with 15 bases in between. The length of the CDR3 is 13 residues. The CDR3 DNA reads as TGTGCCACTTGGCAGGAAATCCACTATGGCTACACCTTC. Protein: CATWQEIHYGYTF.

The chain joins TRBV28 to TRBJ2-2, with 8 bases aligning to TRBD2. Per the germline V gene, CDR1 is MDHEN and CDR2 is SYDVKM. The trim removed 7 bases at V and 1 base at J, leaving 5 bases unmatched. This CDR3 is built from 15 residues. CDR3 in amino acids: CASKTLAGNTGELFF. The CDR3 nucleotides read TGTGCCAGCAAAACCCTAGCGGGGAACACCGGGGAGCTGTTTTTT.

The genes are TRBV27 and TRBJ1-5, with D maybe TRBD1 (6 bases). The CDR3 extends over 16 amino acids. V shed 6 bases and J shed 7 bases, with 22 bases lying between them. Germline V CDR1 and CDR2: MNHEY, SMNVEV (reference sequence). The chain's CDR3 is CASSQALTGKGQPQHF. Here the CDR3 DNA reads TGTGCCAGCAGCCAAGCGCTCACAGGGAAGGGACAGCCCCAGCATTTT.

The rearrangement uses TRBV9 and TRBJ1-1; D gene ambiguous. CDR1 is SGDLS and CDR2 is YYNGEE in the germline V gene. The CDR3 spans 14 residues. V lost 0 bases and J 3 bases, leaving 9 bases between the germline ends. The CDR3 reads CASSVAIQDTEAFF. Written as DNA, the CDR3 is TGTGCCAGCAGCGTAGCTATCCAGGACACTGAAGCTTTCTTT.

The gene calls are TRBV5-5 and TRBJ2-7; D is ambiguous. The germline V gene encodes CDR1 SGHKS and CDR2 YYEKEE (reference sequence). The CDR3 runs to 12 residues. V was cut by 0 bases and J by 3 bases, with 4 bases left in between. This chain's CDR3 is CASSLEGYEQYF. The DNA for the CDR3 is TGTGCCAGCAGCTTGGAGGGCTACGAGCAGTACTTC.

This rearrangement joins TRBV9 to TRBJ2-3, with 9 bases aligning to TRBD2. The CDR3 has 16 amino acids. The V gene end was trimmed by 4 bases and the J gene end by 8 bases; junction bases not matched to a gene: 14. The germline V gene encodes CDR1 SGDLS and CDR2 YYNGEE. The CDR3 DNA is TGTGCCAGCAGCCCAAATACCGGGACTAGCATAGGTACGCAGTATTTT. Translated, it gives CASSPNTGTSIGTQYF.

CDR3 in amino acids: CASRWTGTSVSGELFF. The CDR3 DNA reads as TGTGCCAGCAGATGGACCGGGACTAGTGTATCCGGGGAGCTGTTTTTT. This chain connects TRBV5-6 to TRBJ2-2; 8 bases align to TRBD2. V lost 5 bases, J lost 6 bases, and 12 bases stayed unmatched. The CDR3 loop spans 16 amino acids. In germline, CDR1 is SGHDT, CDR2 YYEEEE.

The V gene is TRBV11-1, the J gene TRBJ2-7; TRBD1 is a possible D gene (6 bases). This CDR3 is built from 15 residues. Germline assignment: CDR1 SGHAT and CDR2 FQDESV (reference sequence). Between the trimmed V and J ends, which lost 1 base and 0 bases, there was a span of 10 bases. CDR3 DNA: TGTGCCAGCAGCTTAGGACAGGCGAGCTCCTACGAGCAGTACTTC. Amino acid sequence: CASSLGQASSYEQYF.